This TCR beta chain derives from a study of cytomegalovirus exposure and HLA in healthy donors. Study details: In an earlier analysis, 95 million to 140 million unique TCR beta sequences were found from approximately 170 million T cells.

Germline V lookup: CDR1 SQVTM, CDR2 ANQGSEA. The CDR3 covers 12 residues. The V gene lost 7 bases and the J gene lost 5 bases, with 14 bases spanning the gap. A multiplex PCR was run with 60 Vbeta primers and 13 Jbeta primers. Some clones are missing from TCRdb's copy, which holds only in-frame ones; the method was immunoSEQ multiplex PCR. The data contain around 50,000 clones, 80% of them seen just once; the ten biggest clones take up around 8%. About this clone: Its specificity is not known.

Findings and limits, study-wide: Relative to equally common others, HLA-associated TCR beta chains showed greater clonal expansion in a later analysis. Donors belonging to an Asian-associated ancestry cluster reportedly showed fewer N-insertions in productive TCRs than the 666-donor mean, according to what a later analysis found.

The TCR sequence derives from a man between 25 and 39 years old in good health and CMV-seropositive. The source material was PBMCs. This rearrangement joins TRBV29-1 to TRBJ2-5; D is undetermined. The CDR3 region has the DNA TGCAGCGGCGGAATAAACGCGGAGACCCAGTACTTC. Residues: CSGGINAETQYF.